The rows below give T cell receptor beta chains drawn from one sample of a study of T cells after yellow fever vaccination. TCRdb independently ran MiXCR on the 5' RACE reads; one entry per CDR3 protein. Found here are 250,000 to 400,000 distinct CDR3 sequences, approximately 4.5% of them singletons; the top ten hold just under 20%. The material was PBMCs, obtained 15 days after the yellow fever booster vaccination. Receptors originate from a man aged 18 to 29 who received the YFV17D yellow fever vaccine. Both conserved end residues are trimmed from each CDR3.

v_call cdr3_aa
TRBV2 ASSKDLGNQPQH
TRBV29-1 SVEDLPGGNGYEQY
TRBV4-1 ASSQVLDTQNTDTQY
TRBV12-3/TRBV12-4 ASTTPGAHRTAF
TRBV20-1 SARDRGQAYNEQF
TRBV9 ASSVSPPGNTQY
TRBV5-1 ASSLGARTDTQY
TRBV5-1 ASSPREVDTGELF
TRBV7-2 ASSWGEPRTSYEQY
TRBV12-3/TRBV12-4 ASKAAGVYNEQF
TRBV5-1 ASSQKLGDTQY
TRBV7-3 ASRLRGDTEAF
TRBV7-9 ASSLGYRGRTEAF
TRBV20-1 SARKFGGTDTQY
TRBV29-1 SVGKRETDTQY
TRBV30 AWSVRGNEQF
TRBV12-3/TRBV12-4 ASSFGTGIGGKNIQY
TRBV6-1 ASRHSGGDTEAF
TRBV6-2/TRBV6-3 ASRGQWRAAGELF
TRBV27 ASSFGLAGTRRPGELF
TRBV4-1 ASSPSGTGSTKQF
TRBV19 ASRDSLSRNQPQH
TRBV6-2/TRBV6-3 ASSYGRASPSTDTQY
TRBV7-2 ASSLAAAAGRSLH
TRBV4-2 ASSQDSQGHVGYT
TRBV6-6 ASSYLSGVHEQY
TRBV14 ASSRRIAGGTGELF
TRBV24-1 ATLDRGPDTQY
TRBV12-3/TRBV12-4 ASSFIGRQETQY
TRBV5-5 ASSPERYSNQPQH
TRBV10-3 AISSGGLVRETLY
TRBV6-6 ASSHLRGANYGYT
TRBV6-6 ASSSNPLNTEAF
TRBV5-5 ASSRDRSGPGETQY
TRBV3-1 ASSQSTGANVLT
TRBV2 ASSLDPGTNQPQH
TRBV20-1 SAYTSAGANVLT
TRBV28 ASSFIQGYGSPLH
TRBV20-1 SARAYASVGALH
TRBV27 ASSPGTGFEKLF
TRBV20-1 SARDQRGGGTGELF